Described below is a single T cell receptor beta chain sequence and its context. This record comes from a study of technical replicates of blood from a handful of donors. The CDR3 covers 18 residues. The junction had 11 bases not matched to a gene; V was cut back by 0 bases and J by 1 base. From germline, CDR1 is LGHNA and CDR2 YSLEER. The protocol was immunoSEQ multiplex PCR, while the TCRdb copy is restricted to in-frame clones and leaves out a portion. The data show some 70,000 clones, 95% to 98% seen once. The rearrangement uses TRBV4-3 and TRBJ2-7; 8 positions match TRBD1. The sequence was obtained from a human donor in good health. Sample: T cells isolated from PBMCs. The CDR3 DNA is TGCGCCAGCAGCCAAGATCGGCCAGGGGGCGCCGGGTCCTACGAGCAGTACTTC. Amino acids: CASSQDRPGGAGSYEQYF.